A selection of T cell receptor beta chains follows, all from one sample in a study of PD-1 blockade in classical Hodgkin lymphoma. This table comes from immunoSEQ multiplex PCR, and its TCRdb copy is limited to in-frame clones, with some not included. The table records over 60,000 clones, 71% of them present only once. The starting material was peripheral blood mononuclear cells (PBMCs), obtained before the second cycle of nivolumab. The source of these receptors is a human donor with classical Hodgkin lymphoma. Each CDR3 is given with its conserved first and last residue. The order of the fields is J gene, V gene, D gene, CDR3 protein. D genes are given only for firm matches.

>TRBJ1-5|TRBV9|-
CASSAEGHSNQPQHF
>TRBJ1-2|TRBV4-1|-
CASSHPEGREFSGGYTF
>TRBJ2-5|TRBV11-2|TRBD2
CASSYPGLAVYDTQYF
>TRBJ2-7|TRBV11-3|TRBD1
CASSIGQGGEQYF
>TRBJ1-2|TRBV7-9|TRBD1
CASSLAGGAGYTF
>TRBJ2-3|TRBV5-1|TRBD2
CASRAGGPDTQYF
>TRBJ1-2|TRBV5-1|-
CASSLEDSNYGYTF
>TRBJ2-1|TRBV7-3|-
CASSLRQEDGEQFF
>TRBJ2-6|TRBV19|-
CASRSSGANVLTF
>TRBJ2-5|TRBV18|-
CASSPPAGRSYQETQYF
>TRBJ2-3|TRBV27|TRBD2
CASSLVLAGGPSDTQYF
>TRBJ2-3|TRBV6-1|-
CASSEWGNQRDTQYF
>TRBJ1-1|TRBV6-5|TRBD1
CASHRGKGTEAFF
>TRBJ2-1|TRBV19|-
CASSTLSIGVNEQFF
>TRBJ1-1|TRBV9|-
CASSVEGGPNTEAFF
>TRBJ1-1|TRBV14|-
CASSQSTEAFF
>TRBJ2-7|TRBV5-1|-
CASSYNRDVAYEQYF
>TRBJ2-7|TRBV5-1|-
CASSTGYYEQYF
>TRBJ1-1|TRBV9|-
CASSVESQVPTEAFF
>TRBJ2-7|TRBV27|TRBD1
CASSLKWGTGNEQYF
>TRBJ2-2|TRBV7-3|-
CASSYLAPLRPGELFF
>TRBJ2-5|TRBV11-2|-
CASSHLIGTRGAGTQYF
>TRBJ1-1|TRBV27|-
CASSSVMQYTEAFF
>TRBJ2-7|TRBV10-3|-
CAISESGPLNEQYF
>TRBJ2-7|TRBV28|-
CASSPPRPGSYEQYF
>TRBJ2-1|TRBV11-3|-
CASSRDGGKFF
>TRBJ2-7|TRBV5-1|TRBD2
CASSFSSSGSYEQYF
>TRBJ1-5|TRBV7-9|-
CASSQVADYSNQPQHF
>TRBJ1-1|TRBV5-1|-
CASSLIVSSGAEAFF
>TRBJ2-7|TRBV11-2|TRBD1
CASSFGQDFFYEQYF
>TRBJ2-2|TRBV6-5|-
CASSGESGELFF
>TRBJ2-2|TRBV5-1|-
CASSLDVAGELFF
>TRBJ1-2|TRBV19|TRBD1
CASSVGTGNYGYTF
>TRBJ1-1|TRBV19|-
CASSRGENLNTEAFF
>TRBJ1-1|TRBV19|TRBD1
CASSPYRGNLLEAFF
>TRBJ2-5|TRBV1|-
CTSSQDPVSLVLLETQYF
>TRBJ2-7|TRBV19|-
CASKKRDTLPIIGSYEQYF
>TRBJ2-7|TRBV2|TRBD1
CASSEGQRLGGQYF
>TRBJ2-2|TRBV9|-
CASSLEGTNTGELFF
>TRBJ2-2|TRBV28|TRBD1
CASTGDRGGANTGELFF
>TRBJ2-6|TRBV4-1|-
CASSLPPFGANVLTF
>TRBJ2-2|TRBV25-1|TRBD1
CASSDRTGGIHTGELFF
>TRBJ1-1|TRBV29-1|TRBD1
CSVERGQNTEAFF
>TRBJ1-4|TRBV27|-
CASSLWGSRNEKLFF
>TRBJ1-2|TRBV29-1|-
CSVEEVGGNGYTF
>TRBJ2-2|TRBV30|TRBD1
CAWSGTGNTGELFF
>TRBJ2-3|TRBV11-3|TRBD2
CASSMTSGRRNTQYF
>TRBJ1-2|TRBV2|-
CASSVTGRSGYTF
>TRBJ1-1|TRBV6-1|-
CASSAGRLNTEAFF
>TRBJ2-2|TRBV19|TRBD1
CASSRTGENTGELFF
>TRBJ2-3|TRBV4-1|TRBD2
CASSQLEGGPNTQYF
>TRBJ2-3|TRBV14|-
CASSQALWDTQYF
>TRBJ2-2|TRBV18|-
CASSPTGAEAGELFF
>TRBJ1-1|TRBV5-6|-
CASSPLIRGALNTEAFF
>TRBJ2-7|TRBV25-1|-
CASNQEYSYEQYF
>TRBJ1-1|TRBV29-1|TRBD1
CSVYRGENTEAFF
>TRBJ1-1|TRBV7-8|TRBD1
CTSSSQGRMNTEAFF